These 2 T cell receptor beta chains came from one sample sequenced in a study of blood T cell repertoires in COVID-19. Profiled with immunoSEQ multiplex PCR; TCRdb holds only in-frame clones, not every one. Of some 200,000 clones listed, approximately 89% were seen once; the top ten hold 7.5% to 9.5%. What was sequenced was peripheral blood. These receptors originate from a woman aged 55-69 years with acute or convalescent COVID-19.

This rearrangement joins TRBV28 to TRBJ2-7, with TRBD2 identical over 10 bases. The CDR3 runs 15 residues. Per germline, CDR1 MDHEN and CDR2 SYDVKM. The junction had 4 bases not matched to a gene; V was cut back by 3 bases and J by 2 bases. CDR3 residues: CASSFLAGVTYEQYF. The CDR3 DNA reads as TGTGCCAGCAGTTTCCTAGCGGGAGTGACCTACGAGCAGTACTTC. Looking up the rest from reference TRBV28 and TRBJ2-7 gives the full variable domain: DVKVTQSSRYLVKRTGEKVFLECVQDMDHENMFWYRQDPGLGLRLIYFSYDVKMKEKGDIPEGYSVSREKKERFSLILESASTNQTSMYLCASSFLAGVTYEQYFGPGTRLTVT.

This chain uses TRBV30 with TRBJ2-1; the match to TRBD2 covers 10 bases. The J segment lost 7 bases and the V segment lost 3 bases, leaving 18 bases of the junction unmatched. The CDR3 is 18 amino acids. Germline loops: CDR1 GTSNPN, CDR2 SVGIG (reference sequence). In DNA form, the CDR3 reads TGTGCCTGGAGCGGCCGGGTTAGCGGACTAGCGGTTAAGAATGAGCAGTTCTTC. This sequence encodes CAWSGRVSGLAVKNEQFF.